These 10 T cell receptor beta chains were all obtained from the same sample, sequenced in a study of blood T cell repertoires in COVID-19 (dated by TCRdb to about 2020). Preparation of the library involved the immunoSEQ multiplex PCR assay. TCRdb holds this immuneACCESS table with in-frame rearrangements only. Some clones are missing; in checked studies, unresolved V genes explain under half, and the rest has no known cause. The sample table holds around 240,000 clones, of which roughly nine tenths were seen once. Together, the top ten hold roughly 1.2% of the sample. The sequenced material came from PBMCs or T cells enriched from blood (not recorded which). The receptors were sampled from a human donor in a cohort exposed to, infected with or recovered from COVID-19 (not recorded which). The donor label of this sample is uncertain.

The chain has TRBV7-9 and TRBJ1-5; D remains ambiguous. The CDR3 has 19 amino acids. Trimming took 3 bases from V and 2 from J, leaving 23 bases between them. Germline V CDR1 and CDR2: SEHNR, FQNEAQ (reference sequence). CDR3 loop: CASSFETTSGPRGNQPQHF. CDR3 nucleotide sequence: TGTGCCAGCAGCTTTGAAACGACAAGTGGGCCGAGGGGCAATCAGCCCCAGCATTTT.

This chain uses TRBV4-2 with TRBJ2-5; the match to TRBD2 covers 12 bases. The J segment lost 5 bases and the V segment lost 5 bases, leaving 6 bases of the junction unmatched. Germline-derived CDR1 and CDR2 are LGHNA and YNFKEQ. This CDR3 region has 15 residues. The CDR3 bases are TGTGCCAGCAGCTATGGACTAGCGGGGATGGAGACCCAGTACTTC. Protein sequence: CASSYGLAGMETQYF.

CDR3 DNA: TGTGCCAGCAGTTCGAACAGGGGGAGGGTCTACGAGCAGTACTTC. This codes for CASSSNRGRVYEQYF. This rearrangement joins TRBV6-5 to TRBJ2-7, with D possibly TRBD1 on 8 matching bases. V was clipped by 4 bases and J by 3 bases, with 16 bases between them. Germline-derived CDR1 and CDR2 are MNHEY and SVGAGI. CDR3 length equals 15 residues.

The chain carries TRBV6-5 and TRBJ2-3; 8 nucleotides agree with TRBD2. This CDR3 spans 13 amino acids. Germline V lookup: CDR1 MNHEY, CDR2 SVGAGI. After removal of 4 bases from V and 9 bases from J, the junction contained 6 bases not matched to a gene. This chain's CDR3 is CASSFPGGSTQYF. CDR3 nucleotides: TGTGCCAGCAGTTTTCCGGGGGGGTCGACGCAGTATTTT.

The V call is TRBV5-4, the J call TRBJ2-7, with 8 nucleotides matching TRBD1. The CDR3 totals 15 residues. After removal of 2 bases from V and 4 bases from J, the junction contained 8 bases not matched to a gene. The germline gives CDR1 SGHNT, CDR2 YYREEE (reference sequence). The CDR3 reads CASSFSPDRAYEQYF. The CDR3 DNA reads TGTGCCAGCAGCTTTTCCCCGGACAGGGCGTACGAGCAGTACTTC.

This chain connects TRBV11-2 to TRBJ2-7; no clear D. The germline gives CDR1 SGHAT, CDR2 FQNNGV. Between the trimmed V and J ends, which lost 6 bases and 2 bases, there was a span of 17 bases. The CDR3 is 15 residues long. The CDR3 nucleotides read TGTGCCAGCAGTTCTTTCGCACAGAGAACCTACGAGCAGTACTTC. This codes for CASSSFAQRTYEQYF.

This chain uses TRBV21-1 with TRBJ1-6; no check of the table's D call, TRBD1, against the DNA was made. TRBV21-1 is tagged as a pseudogene. The CDR3 extends over 14 amino acids. The chain's CDR3 is CASGLGTRNSPLHF. In DNA form, the CDR3 reads TGTGCCAGCGGGCTTGGGACACGGAATTCACCCCTCCACTTT.

V gene TRBV7-9 combines with J gene TRBJ2-7; perhaps TRBD1 as D (6 bases). The germline V gene has CDR1 SEHNR and CDR2 FQNEAQ (reference sequence). The V gene lost 4 bases and the J gene lost 0 bases, with 10 bases spanning the gap. The length of the CDR3 is 14 residues. CDR3 protein: CASSYTGSSYEQYF. For the CDR3, the DNA is TGTGCCAGCAGCTACACAGGGTCCTCCTACGAGCAGTACTTC.

This clone was seen a single time. The chain is built from TRBV7-7 and TRBJ2-3; 9 bases fit TRBD2. The CDR3 covers 15 residues. The trim removed 5 bases at V and 2 bases at J, leaving 5 bases unmatched. Germline values: CDR1 SSHAT, CDR2 FNYEAQ (reference sequence). The CDR3 DNA follows: TGTGCCAGCAGCCCAACTAGCGGGTTCACAGATACGCAGTATTTT. This sequence encodes CASSPTSGFTDTQYF.

The genes are TRBV7-3 and TRBJ2-1; 9 bases align to TRBD2. Looked up from germline, CDR1 is SGHTA and CDR2 is FQGTGA. V lost 2 bases and J lost 4; bases outside the gene matches: 6. This CDR3 has 16 amino acids. The CDR3 reads CASSLLSGGSYNEQFF. Written as DNA, the CDR3 is TGTGCCAGCAGCTTATTGAGCGGGGGGAGTTACAATGAGCAGTTCTTC.